This is a list of T cell receptor beta chains from one sample in a study of OX40 agonist ivuxolimab in advanced cancers. Data came from immunoSEQ multiplex PCR; TCRdb stores just in-frame clones and leaves some out. The sample contains 75,000 to 100,000 clones, 86% of which appear only once. The starting material was CD4+ or CD8+ T cells sorted from blood, obtained in a trial of the OX40 agonist ivuxolimab. The source of these receptors is an adult with an advanced solid tumor such as melanoma, head and neck, liver or kidney cancer. Both conserved end residues are part of each CDR3. A D gene is named only where the DNA matches it firmly. Clone size appears in some rows only: once, few, many, or a class for an expanded clone.

DNA: TGTGCCCGCTCTGGGGCAGGGGGCTTCTCCTACGAGCAGTACTTC
CDR3: CARSGAGGFSYEQYF
V: TRBV30
J: TRBJ2-7
size: -
D: TRBD1

DNA: TGTGCCAGCACCCGGAGTCGGTCAGGGAGTCGCACAGATACGCAGTATTTT
CDR3: CASTRSRSGSRTDTQYF
V: TRBV9
J: TRBJ2-3
size: -
D: -

DNA: TGTGCCAGCAGTTACTCGGTCGGCTTCACAGATACGCAGTATTTT
CDR3: CASSYSVGFTDTQYF
V: TRBV6-5
J: TRBJ2-3
size: -
D: -

DNA: TGCAGCGCTGGGTGGTCTCGTGACACTGAAGCTTTCTTT
CDR3: CSAGWSRDTEAFF
V: TRBV29-1
J: TRBJ1-1
size: -
D: -

DNA: TGCGCCAGCAGCTCAACACCGACAAATTCACCCCTCCACTTT
CDR3: CASSSTPTNSPLHF
V: TRBV5-1
J: TRBJ1-6
size: -
D: -

DNA: TGTGCCAGCAGTCAAACGACAGGGGGCGGCTACACCTTC
CDR3: CASSQTTGGGYTF
V: TRBV7-9
J: TRBJ1-2
size: -
D: TRBD1

DNA: TGTGCCAGCAGGCTTACGTCCGGGGGCCTTAAGGAATATGAGCAGTTCTTC
CDR3: CASRLTSGGLKEYEQFF
V: TRBV7-2
J: TRBJ2-1
size: once
D: -

DNA: TGTGCCAGCTCACCCTTCGGGGGCTCCTACGAGCAGTACTTC
CDR3: CASSPFGGSYEQYF
V: TRBV18
J: TRBJ2-7
size: -
D: -

DNA: TGCGCCAGCCGACCCTGGGGTGACTATGGCTACACCTTC
CDR3: CASRPWGDYGYTF
V: TRBV5-1
J: TRBJ1-2
size: -
D: -

DNA: TGCGCCAGCTGGGGCGGGACAGGGGATAGGAACACTGAAGCTTTCTTT
CDR3: CASWGGTGDRNTEAFF
V: TRBV23-1
J: TRBJ1-1
size: many
D: TRBD1

DNA: TGTGCCTGGAGTGGGCCCACTGAAGCTTTCTTT
CDR3: CAWSGPTEAFF
V: TRBV30
J: TRBJ1-1
size: few
D: -

DNA: TGTGCCAGCAGCTTACAGGGACAGGGGGCAGGTGGCTACACCTTC
CDR3: CASSLQGQGAGGYTF
V: TRBV7-3
J: TRBJ1-2
size: -
D: TRBD1

DNA: TGCGCCAGCAGAAACCTGGGGCTGACAGGGGGAGGGGAAAAACTGTTTTTT
CDR3: CASRNLGLTGGGEKLFF
V: TRBV4-1
J: TRBJ1-4
size: -
D: TRBD1

DNA: TGTGCCAGCAGCTTCCTTGGGGCCAACGAGCAGTACTTC
CDR3: CASSFLGANEQYF
V: TRBV7-6
J: TRBJ2-7
size: many
D: -

DNA: TGTGCCAGCAGCTCGAGGACAGGGAGGAACACTGAAGCTTTCTTT
CDR3: CASSSRTGRNTEAFF
V: TRBV9
J: TRBJ1-1
size: few
D: TRBD1

DNA: TGTGCCAGCAGCCGGGACGTGAACACTGAAGCTTTCTTT
CDR3: CASSRDVNTEAFF
V: TRBV5-4
J: TRBJ1-1
size: -
D: -

DNA: TGTGCCAGCTATGACAGGGACTCATACGAGCAGTACTTC
CDR3: CASYDRDSYEQYF
V: TRBV6-5
J: TRBJ2-7
size: -
D: -

DNA: TGTGCCAGCAAAGAGGGCTTGAGTCGTCAGCCCCAGCATTTT
CDR3: CASKEGLSRQPQHF
V: TRBV6-6
J: TRBJ1-5
size: -
D: -

DNA: TGTGCCAGCAGCCCACAGGGTACCAACGTCCTGACTTTC
CDR3: CASSPQGTNVLTF
V: TRBV7-9
J: TRBJ2-6
size: -
D: -

DNA: TGTGCCAGCCGTCCCGGGGGGGCCACAGATACGCAGTATTTT
CDR3: CASRPGGATDTQYF
V: TRBV7-2
J: TRBJ2-3
size: -
D: TRBD2

DNA: TGTGCCAGTAGCCGGGAGGGGAGTTCTACCTACGAGCAGTACTTC
CDR3: CASSREGSSTYEQYF
V: TRBV19
J: TRBJ2-7
size: -
D: TRBD2

DNA: TGTGCCAGCAGCTTAGACAGGGTGAGGGACGAGCAGTACTTC
CDR3: CASSLDRVRDEQYF
V: TRBV7-2
J: TRBJ2-7
size: -
D: -

DNA: TGTGCCAGCAGTTGGGGAGGGGGCCTCAATCAGCCCCAGCATTTT
CDR3: CASSWGGGLNQPQHF
V: TRBV6-5
J: TRBJ1-5
size: -
D: TRBD1

DNA: TGTGCCAGCAGCTTAGTACAACAGGGAGAGCAGTACTTC
CDR3: CASSLVQQGEQYF
V: TRBV11-2
J: TRBJ2-7
size: -
D: -

DNA: TGTGCCAGCAGGACCCAGGACAGGGGATCAGGAACTGAAGCTTTCTTT
CDR3: CASRTQDRGSGTEAFF
V: TRBV6-6
J: TRBJ1-1
size: -
D: TRBD1

DNA: TGCGCCAGCAGCTCCGTACCCGAGGGATCTGATGGCTACACCTTC
CDR3: CASSSVPEGSDGYTF
V: TRBV5-1
J: TRBJ1-2
size: -
D: -

DNA: TGTGCCAGTAGTAAACCCGGGACAGGAGGCTACACCTTC
CDR3: CASSKPGTGGYTF
V: TRBV19
J: TRBJ1-2
size: -
D: TRBD1

DNA: TGTGCCAGCTCACCAGGGACAGGGAGTGGCAATGAGCAGTTCTTC
CDR3: CASSPGTGSGNEQFF
V: TRBV18
J: TRBJ2-1
size: -
D: TRBD1

DNA: TGCGCCAGCAGCCAAGAGGGAGGGGGAAACATTCAGTACTTC
CDR3: CASSQEGGGNIQYF
V: TRBV4-1
J: TRBJ2-4
size: -
D: -

DNA: TGTGCCAGCAGGGGGGGGTGGAGGGTCTCTGAAGCTTTCTTT
CDR3: CASRGGWRVSEAFF
V: TRBV27
J: TRBJ1-1
size: once
D: -

DNA: TGTGCCAGCAGCGTAGAGGGGTCCACTTACAATGAGCAGTTCTTC
CDR3: CASSVEGSTYNEQFF
V: TRBV9
J: TRBJ2-1
size: -
D: -

DNA: TGTGCCAGCAGTTACGAAGGACCGAACACTGAAGCTTTCTTT
CDR3: CASSYEGPNTEAFF
V: TRBV6-5
J: TRBJ1-1
size: -
D: -

DNA: TGTGCCAGCCGCCGGACTGGGAGGAACACTGAAGCTTTCTTT
CDR3: CASRRTGRNTEAFF
V: TRBV27
J: TRBJ1-1
size: -
D: -

DNA: TGTGCCAGCAGCGCTACGTGGCTAGGGAAAGGAAATGAGCAGTTCTTC
CDR3: CASSATWLGKGNEQFF
V: TRBV7-9
J: TRBJ2-1
size: -
D: -

DNA: TGTGCCAGCAGACTTGGAGGCTCCTACAATGAGCAGTTCTTC
CDR3: CASRLGGSYNEQFF
V: TRBV7-8
J: TRBJ2-1
size: -
D: -

DNA: TGCGCCAGCAGCTTCAATTCGGCAGGGGGAGTTGAGACCCAGTACTTC
CDR3: CASSFNSAGGVETQYF
V: TRBV5-1
J: TRBJ2-5
size: -
D: TRBD1

DNA: TGTGCCAGCAGCTTCACAGGGGGGAAGAATGAGCAGTTCTTC
CDR3: CASSFTGGKNEQFF
V: TRBV11-3
J: TRBJ2-1
size: -
D: TRBD1

DNA: TGTGCCAGCAGCAACACAGATACGCAGTATTTT
CDR3: CASSNTDTQYF
V: TRBV7-9
J: TRBJ2-3
size: -
D: -

DNA: TGCGCCAGCAGTCTTCGCACATCCAGGGGGTCAGGGGCCAACGTCCTGACTTTC
CDR3: CASSLRTSRGSGANVLTF
V: TRBV23-1
J: TRBJ2-6
size: -
D: TRBD1

DNA: TGTGCCAGTAAGATGGGGGCCAACGTCCTGACTTTC
CDR3: CASKMGANVLTF
V: TRBV7-9
J: TRBJ2-6
size: -
D: -

DNA: TGTGCCAGTAGTACTGGGACAGGGGGGAACTATGGCTACACCTTC
CDR3: CASSTGTGGNYGYTF
V: TRBV19
J: TRBJ1-2
size: -
D: TRBD1

DNA: TGTGCCAGCAGCTTAGGAGTGACTGCTAACTATGGCTACACCTTC
CDR3: CASSLGVTANYGYTF
V: TRBV11-2
J: TRBJ1-2
size: -
D: -

DNA: TGTGCCAGCAGTTTATATACCGGGACTAGTAGCACAGATACGCAGTATTTT
CDR3: CASSLYTGTSSTDTQYF
V: TRBV27
J: TRBJ2-3
size: -
D: TRBD2

DNA: TGTGCCAGCAGCTTCGGACGCCGGTCGGGGGAAAAACTGTTTTTT
CDR3: CASSFGRRSGEKLFF
V: TRBV11-1
J: TRBJ1-4
size: -
D: -

DNA: TGTGCCTCACGCATGGGACAGGAGGGTTCACCCCTCCACTTT
CDR3: CASRMGQEGSPLHF
V: TRBV30
J: TRBJ1-6
size: -
D: TRBD1